These 2 T cell receptor beta chains were sequenced from one sample in a study of T cell responses to AZD1222 COVID-19 vaccine. Using immunoSEQ multiplex PCR, the repertoire was profiled, and TCRdb retains in-frame clones only, with some absent. The data contain about 130,000 clones, about nine tenths of them singletons. The source was peripheral blood, collected 28 days after the second AZD1222 dose. These receptors came from an adult who received the AZD1222 COVID-19 vaccine.

The V gene is TRBV4-3, the J gene TRBJ1-3, with D perhaps matching TRBD1 (5 bases). Germline CDR1 LGHNA, CDR2 YSLEER. The CDR3 totals 18 residues. V shed 1 base and J shed 0 bases, with 16 bases lying between them. The CDR3, as DNA: TGCGCCAGCAGCCAAGTAATATCCGGGGCCCGCTCTGGAAACACCATATATTTT. Translation: CASSQVISGARSGNTIYF.

This chain connects TRBV5-1 to TRBJ2-4; TRBD2 matches at 7 bases. J lost 8 bases, V lost 4 bases, and 9 bases had no gene match. The germline V gene has CDR1 SGHRS and CDR2 YFSETQ. CDR3 length: 14 amino acids. In DNA form, the CDR3 reads TGCGCCAGCAGCCCGGGACGGGAGGCGGACATTCAGTACTTC. The encoded protein is CASSPGREADIQYF. Complete variable domain (other parts from reference TRBV5-1 and TRBJ2-4): KAGVTQTPRYLIKTRGQQVTLSCSPISGHRSVSWYQQTPGQGLQFLFEYFSETQRNKGNFPGRFSGRQFSNSRSEMNVSTLELGDSALYLCASSPGREADIQYFGAGTRLSVL.